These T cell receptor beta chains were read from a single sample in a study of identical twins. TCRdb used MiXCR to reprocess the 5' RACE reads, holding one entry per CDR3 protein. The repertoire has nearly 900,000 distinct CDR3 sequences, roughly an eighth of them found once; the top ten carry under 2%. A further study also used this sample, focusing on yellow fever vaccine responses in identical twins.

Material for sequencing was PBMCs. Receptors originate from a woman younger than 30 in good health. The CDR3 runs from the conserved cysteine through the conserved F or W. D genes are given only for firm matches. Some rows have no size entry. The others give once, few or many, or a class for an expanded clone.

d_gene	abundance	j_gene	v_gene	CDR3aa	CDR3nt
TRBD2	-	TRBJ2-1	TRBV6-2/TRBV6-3	CASKITSGAYNEQFF	TGTGCCAGCAAGATTACTAGCGGGGCATACAATGAGCAGTTCTTC
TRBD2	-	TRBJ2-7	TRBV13	CASSTSGSSEQYF	TGTGCCAGCAGCACTAGCGGGAGTTCCGAGCAGTACTTC
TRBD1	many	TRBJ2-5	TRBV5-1	CASSWTGLDKETQYF	TGCGCCAGCAGCTGGACAGGGTTGGATAAAGAGACCCAGTACTTC
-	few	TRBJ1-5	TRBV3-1	CASSNTGPNQPQHF	TGTGCCAGCAGCAACACAGGGCCCAATCAGCCCCAGCATTTT
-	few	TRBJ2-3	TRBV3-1	CASSPIRAGTDTQYF	TGTGCCAGCAGCCCCATTAGAGCGGGCACAGATACGCAGTATTTT
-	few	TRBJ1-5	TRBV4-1	CASSPTLNQPQHF	TGCGCCAGCAGTCCCACTCTTAATCAGCCCCAGCATTTT
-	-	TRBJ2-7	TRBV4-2	CASSPQVGRGHLLVPGRDEQYF	TGTGCCAGCAGCCCTCAGGTCGGCCGGGGCCATTTGTTGGTCCCAGGTCGGGACGAGCAGTACTTC
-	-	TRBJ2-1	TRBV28	CASSAQNTYNEQFF	TGTGCCAGCAGTGCCCAAAATACCTACAATGAGCAGTTCTTC
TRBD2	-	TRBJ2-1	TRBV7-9	CASSTPRAGGLDEQFF	TGTGCCAGCAGCACCCCCCGCGCGGGGGGGCTGGATGAGCAGTTCTTC
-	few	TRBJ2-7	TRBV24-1	CATRSGHPGSYEQYF	TGTGCCACCAGATCCGGGCATCCGGGGTCCTACGAGCAGTACTTC
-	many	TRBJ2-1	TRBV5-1	CASSFRESYNEQFF	TGCGCCAGCAGCTTCCGGGAGTCGTACAATGAGCAGTTCTTC
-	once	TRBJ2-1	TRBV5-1	CASSLGSYNEQIF	TGCGCCAGCAGCCTGGGTTCCTACAATGAGCAGATCTTC
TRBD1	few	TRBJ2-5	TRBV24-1	CATSDHNRGPETQYF	TGTGCCACCAGTGATCACAACAGGGGGCCGGAGACCCAGTACTTC
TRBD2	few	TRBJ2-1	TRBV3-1	CASSQTSGGSPSYNEQFF	TGTGCCAGCAGCCAGACTAGCGGGGGTTCCCCATCCTACAATGAGCAGTTCTTC
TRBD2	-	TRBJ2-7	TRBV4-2	CASRPTSGTYEQYF	TGTGCCAGCAGGCCGACTAGCGGCACCTACGAGCAGTACTTC
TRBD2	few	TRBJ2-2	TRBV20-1	CSANSGRAPTGELFF	TGCAGTGCTAATAGCGGGAGGGCCCCCACCGGGGAGCTGTTTTTT
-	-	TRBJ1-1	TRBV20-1	CSARVGEFTEAFF	TGCAGTGCTAGGGTCGGCGAATTCACTGAAGCTTTCTTT
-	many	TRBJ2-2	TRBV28	CASEDHRGGTGELFF	TGTGCCAGCGAAGATCACAGGGGAGGGACCGGGGAGCTGTTTTTT
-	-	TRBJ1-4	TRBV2	CAVRTATNEKLFF	TGTGCCGTCAGAACTGCAACTAATGAAAAACTGTTTTTT
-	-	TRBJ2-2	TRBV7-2	CASSLRDGNTGELFF	TGTGCCAGCAGCCTCCGGGACGGGAACACCGGGGAGCTGTTTTTT
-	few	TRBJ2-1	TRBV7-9	CASSPKVLNEQFF	TGTGCCAGCAGCCCAAAAGTATTAAATGAGCAGTTCTTC
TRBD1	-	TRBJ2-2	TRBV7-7	CASSLGQGAGTGELFF	TGTGCCAGCAGCTTGGGACAGGGGGCCGGGACCGGGGAGCTGTTTTTT
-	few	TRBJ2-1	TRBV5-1	CASSSHGGAGNEQFF	TGCGCCAGCAGCTCTCATGGGGGGGCTGGCAATGAGCAGTTCTTC
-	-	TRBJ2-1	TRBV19	CASSWGIDNEQFF	TGTGCCAGTAGTTGGGGGATAGACAATGAGCAGTTCTTC
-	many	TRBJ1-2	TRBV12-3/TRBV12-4	CASSFLAQRHTYGYTF	TGTGCCAGCAGTTTCCTGGCACAGCGACATACCTATGGCTACACCTTC
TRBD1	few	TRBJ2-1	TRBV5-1	CASSPRGDRAVNEQFF	TGCGCCAGCAGCCCCCGGGGGGACAGGGCCGTCAATGAGCAGTTCTTC
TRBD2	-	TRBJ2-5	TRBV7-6	CASSFNSGSRETQYF	TGTGCCAGCAGCTTTAATAGCGGGAGCAGGGAGACCCAGTACTTC
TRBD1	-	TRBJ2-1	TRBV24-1	CATSDPPGTGVDEQFF	TGTGCCACCAGTGACCCGCCCGGGACAGGGGTCGATGAGCAGTTCTTC
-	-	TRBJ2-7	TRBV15	CATSRDNGAVYEQYF	TGTGCCACCAGCAGAGATAACGGAGCGGTCTACGAGCAGTACTTC
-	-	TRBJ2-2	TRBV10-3	CAISQSPGPGELFF	TGTGCCATCAGTCAGTCGCCGGGGCCCGGGGAGCTGTTTTTT
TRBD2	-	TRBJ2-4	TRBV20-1	CSARDAGGKNIQYF	TGCAGTGCTAGAGATGCGGGGGGAAAAAACATTCAGTACTTC
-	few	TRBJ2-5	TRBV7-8	CASSLYGSQETQYF	TGTGCCAGCAGCTTATACGGGAGTCAAGAGACCCAGTACTTC
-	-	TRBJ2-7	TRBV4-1	CASSMQSSYEQYF	TGCGCCAGCAGCATGCAGAGCTCCTACGAGCAGTACTTC
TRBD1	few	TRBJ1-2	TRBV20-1	CSASPPGQSYGYTF	TGCAGTGCTAGTCCCCCGGGACAGTCCTATGGCTACACCTTC
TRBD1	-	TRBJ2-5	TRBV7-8	CAVGGTGERQETQYF	TGTGCCGTAGGGGGGACAGGGGAACGCCAAGAGACCCAGTACTTC
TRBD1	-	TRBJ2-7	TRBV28	CASSPDRAPLEQYF	TGTGCCAGCAGTCCAGACAGGGCCCCCCTCGAGCAGTACTTC
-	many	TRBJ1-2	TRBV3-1	CASSQVNYGYTF	TGTGCCAGCAGCCAAGTTAACTATGGCTACACCTTC
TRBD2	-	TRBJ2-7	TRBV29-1	CSVRLAGGHYEQYF	TGCAGCGTGAGACTAGCGGGAGGGCACTACGAGCAGTACTTC
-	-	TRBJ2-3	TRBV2	CASSRDPPDAQYF	TGTGCCAGCAGTCGCGACCCCCCAGATGCGCAGTATTTT
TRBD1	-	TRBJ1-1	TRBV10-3	CAISERGQGGNTEAFF	TGTGCCATCAGTGAGCGGGGACAGGGGGGGAACACTGAAGCTTTCTTT
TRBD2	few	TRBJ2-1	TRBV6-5	CASSYSRAAGNNEQFF	TGTGCCAGCAGTTACTCGAGGGCAGCGGGAAACAATGAGCAGTTCTTC
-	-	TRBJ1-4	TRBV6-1	CASSRRGPPRGEKLFF	TGTGCCAGCAGTCGACGAGGGCCGCCGAGGGGTGAAAAACTGTTTTTT
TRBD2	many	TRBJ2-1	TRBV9	CASSPTSGYNEQFF	TGTGCCAGCAGCCCGACTAGCGGGTACAATGAGCAGTTCTTC